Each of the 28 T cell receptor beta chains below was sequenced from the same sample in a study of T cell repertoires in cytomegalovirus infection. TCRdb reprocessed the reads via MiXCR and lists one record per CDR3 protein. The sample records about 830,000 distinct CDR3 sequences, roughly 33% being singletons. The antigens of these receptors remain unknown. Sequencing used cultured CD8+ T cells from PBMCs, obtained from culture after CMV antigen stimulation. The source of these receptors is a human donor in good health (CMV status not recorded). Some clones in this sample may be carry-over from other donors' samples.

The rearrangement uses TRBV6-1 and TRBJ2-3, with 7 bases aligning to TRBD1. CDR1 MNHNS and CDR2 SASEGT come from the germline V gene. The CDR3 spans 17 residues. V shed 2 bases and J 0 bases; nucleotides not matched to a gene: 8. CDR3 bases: TGTGCCAGCAGTGAAAAGAGGGGGACAGCCAGCACAGATACGCAGTATTTT. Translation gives CASSEKRGTASTDTQYF.

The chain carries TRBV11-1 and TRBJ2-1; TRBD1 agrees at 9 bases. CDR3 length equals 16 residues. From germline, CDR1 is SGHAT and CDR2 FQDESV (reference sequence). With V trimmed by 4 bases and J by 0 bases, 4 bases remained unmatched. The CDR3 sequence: CASSSSGQGSYNEQFF. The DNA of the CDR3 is TGTGCCAGCAGCTCGTCGGGACAGGGCTCCTACAATGAGCAGTTCTTC.

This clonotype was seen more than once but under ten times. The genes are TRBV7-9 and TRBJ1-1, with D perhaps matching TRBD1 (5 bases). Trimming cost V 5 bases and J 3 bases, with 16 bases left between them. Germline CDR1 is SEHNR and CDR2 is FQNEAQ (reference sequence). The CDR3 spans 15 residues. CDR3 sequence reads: CASSLPRRGDTEAFF. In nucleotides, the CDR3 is TGTGCCAGCAGCCTTCCGCGGAGGGGAGACACTGAAGCTTTCTTT.

CDR3: CASSLDNSPSNQPQHF. CDR3 in DNA: TGTGCCAGCAGCTTAGATAACAGTCCCAGCAATCAGCCCCAGCATTTT. This chain links TRBV7-9 with TRBJ1-5, with D unresolved. Germline assignment: CDR1 SEHNR and CDR2 FQNEAQ (reference sequence). Trimming took 1 base from V and 1 from J, leaving 11 bases between them. CDR3 length: 16 residues.

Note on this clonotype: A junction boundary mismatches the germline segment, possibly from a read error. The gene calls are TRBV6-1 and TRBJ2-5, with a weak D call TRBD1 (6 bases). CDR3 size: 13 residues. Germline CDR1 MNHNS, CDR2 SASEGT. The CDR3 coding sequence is TGTGCCAACAGTCCCGGGACACAAGAGACCCAGTACTTC. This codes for CANSPGTQETQYF.

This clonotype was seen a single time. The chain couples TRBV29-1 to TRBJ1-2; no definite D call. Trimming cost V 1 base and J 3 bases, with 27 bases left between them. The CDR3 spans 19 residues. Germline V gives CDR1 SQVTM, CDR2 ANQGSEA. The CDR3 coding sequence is TGCAGCGTTGAAGGACGGGGTGGGGATCAAATGTGGAGCGACTATGGCTACACCTTC. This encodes CSVEGRGGDQMWSDYGYTF.

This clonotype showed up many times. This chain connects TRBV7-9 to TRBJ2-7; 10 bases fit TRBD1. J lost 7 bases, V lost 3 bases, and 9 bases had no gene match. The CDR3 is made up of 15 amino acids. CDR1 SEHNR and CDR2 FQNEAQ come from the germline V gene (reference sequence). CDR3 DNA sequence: TGTGCCAGCAGCTTTCCGGGACAGGGGATATGGGAGCAGTACTTC. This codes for CASSFPGQGIWEQYF.

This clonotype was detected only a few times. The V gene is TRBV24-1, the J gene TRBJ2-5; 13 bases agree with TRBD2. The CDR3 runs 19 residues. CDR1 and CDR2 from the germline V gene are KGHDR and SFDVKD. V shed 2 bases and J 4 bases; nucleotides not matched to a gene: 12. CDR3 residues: CATSDSRLAGGTWGETQYF. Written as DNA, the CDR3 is TGTGCCACCAGTGATTCCCGACTAGCGGGGGGCACCTGGGGAGAGACCCAGTACTTC.

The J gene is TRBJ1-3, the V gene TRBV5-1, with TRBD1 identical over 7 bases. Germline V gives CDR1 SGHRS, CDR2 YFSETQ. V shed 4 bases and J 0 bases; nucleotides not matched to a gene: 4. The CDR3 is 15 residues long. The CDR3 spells CASSKGQSSGNTIYF. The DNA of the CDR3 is TGCGCCAGCAGCAAGGGACAGAGCTCTGGAAACACCATATATTTT.

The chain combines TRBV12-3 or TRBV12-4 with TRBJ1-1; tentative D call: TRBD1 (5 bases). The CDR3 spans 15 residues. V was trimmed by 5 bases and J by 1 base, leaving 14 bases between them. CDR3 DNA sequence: TGTGCCAGCAGTCCACCCGGGGGGTGGAACACTGAAGCTTTCTTT. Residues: CASSPPGGWNTEAFF.

The chain's CDR3 is CASSLTPEQLSNSPLHF. The CDR3 nucleotides are TGTGCCAGCAGTTTAACACCGGAACAGCTAAGTAATTCACCCCTCCACTTT. The gene calls are TRBV27 and TRBJ1-6, with D unclear. In germline, CDR1 is MNHEY, CDR2 SMNVEV (reference sequence). The V and J ends lost 2 bases and 6 bases respectively, with 17 bases between them. The CDR3 spans 17 residues.

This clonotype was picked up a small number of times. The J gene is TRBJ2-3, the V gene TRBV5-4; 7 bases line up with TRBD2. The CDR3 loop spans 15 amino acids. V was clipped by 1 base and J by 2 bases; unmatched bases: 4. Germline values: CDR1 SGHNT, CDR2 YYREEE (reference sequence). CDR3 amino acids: CASSLPGGNTDTQYF. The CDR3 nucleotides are TGTGCCAGCAGCTTGCCCGGGGGGAACACAGATACGCAGTATTTT.

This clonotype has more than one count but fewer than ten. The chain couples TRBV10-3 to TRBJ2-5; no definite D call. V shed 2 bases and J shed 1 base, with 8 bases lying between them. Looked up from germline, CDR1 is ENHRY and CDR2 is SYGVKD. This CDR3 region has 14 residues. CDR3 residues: CAISEVATQETQYF. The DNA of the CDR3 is TGTGCCATCAGTGAGGTGGCCACCCAAGAGACCCAGTACTTC.

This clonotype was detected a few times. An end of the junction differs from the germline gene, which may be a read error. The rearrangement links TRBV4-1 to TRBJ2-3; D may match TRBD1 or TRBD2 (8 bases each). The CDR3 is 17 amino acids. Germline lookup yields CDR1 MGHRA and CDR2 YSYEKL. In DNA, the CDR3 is TGCGCCAGCAGCCAAGAGGGAGATCGCGGGGGGACAGGTACGCAGTATTTT. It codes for CASSQEGDRGGTGTQYF.

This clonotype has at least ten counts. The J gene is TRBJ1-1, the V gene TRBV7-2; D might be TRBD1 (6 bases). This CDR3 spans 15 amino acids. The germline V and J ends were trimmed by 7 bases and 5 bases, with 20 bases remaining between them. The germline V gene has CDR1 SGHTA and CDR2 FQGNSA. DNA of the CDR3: TGTGCCAGCAACACTCCAGGGGCAGGAAGGACTGAAGCTTTCTTT. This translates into CASNTPGAGRTEAFF.

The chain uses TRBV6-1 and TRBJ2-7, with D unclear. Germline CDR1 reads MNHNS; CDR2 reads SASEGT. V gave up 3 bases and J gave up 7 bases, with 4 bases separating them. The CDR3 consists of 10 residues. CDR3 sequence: CASSDGEQYF. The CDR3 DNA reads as TGTGCCAGCAGTGATGGGGAGCAGTACTTC.

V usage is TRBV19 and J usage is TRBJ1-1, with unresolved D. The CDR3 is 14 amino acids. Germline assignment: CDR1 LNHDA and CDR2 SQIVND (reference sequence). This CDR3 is CRAGHAGLNTEAFF. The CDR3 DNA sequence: TGTCGGGCCGGCCATGCAGGACTGAACACTGAAGCTTTCTTT.

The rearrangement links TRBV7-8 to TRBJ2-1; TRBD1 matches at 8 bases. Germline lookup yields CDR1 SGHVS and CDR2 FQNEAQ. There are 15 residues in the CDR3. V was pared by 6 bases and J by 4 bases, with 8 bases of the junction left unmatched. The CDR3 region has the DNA TGTGCCAGCAGGACAGGGGCGGGGAAATACAATGAGCAGTTCTTC. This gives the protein CASRTGAGKYNEQFF.

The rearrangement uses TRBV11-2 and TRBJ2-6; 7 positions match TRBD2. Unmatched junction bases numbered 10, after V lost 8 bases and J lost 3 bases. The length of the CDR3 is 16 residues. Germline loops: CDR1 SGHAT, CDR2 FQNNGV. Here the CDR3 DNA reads TGTGCCAGCCGGCCCGGGGGAGGGGTTGGGGCCAACGTCCTGACTTTC. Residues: CASRPGGGVGANVLTF.

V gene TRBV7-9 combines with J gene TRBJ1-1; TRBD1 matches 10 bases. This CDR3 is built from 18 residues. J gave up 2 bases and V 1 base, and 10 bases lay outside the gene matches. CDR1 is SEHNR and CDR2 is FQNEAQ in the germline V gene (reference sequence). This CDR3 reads CASSLGAGTGARNTEAFF. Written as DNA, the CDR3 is TGTGCCAGCAGCTTAGGGGCCGGGACAGGGGCGAGAAACACTGAAGCTTTCTTT.

CDR3 residues: CASSGRAGRETQYF. CDR3 nucleotides: TGTGCCAGCAGTGGGAGGGCGGGCAGAGAGACCCAGTACTTC. The rearrangement joins TRBV25-1 to TRBJ2-5; TRBD2 might be the D (6 bases). V was trimmed by 4 bases and J by 4 bases, leaving 13 bases between them. CDR1 and CDR2 from the germline V gene are MGHDK and SYGVNS. The CDR3 spans 14 residues.

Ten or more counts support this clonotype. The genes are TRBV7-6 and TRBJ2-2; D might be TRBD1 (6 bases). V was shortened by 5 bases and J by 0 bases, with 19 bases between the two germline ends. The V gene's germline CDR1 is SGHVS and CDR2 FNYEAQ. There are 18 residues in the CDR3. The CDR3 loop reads CASSPHLQGHSNTGELFF. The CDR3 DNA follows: TGTGCCAGCAGCCCCCACCTACAGGGACACTCGAACACCGGGGAGCTGTTTTTT.

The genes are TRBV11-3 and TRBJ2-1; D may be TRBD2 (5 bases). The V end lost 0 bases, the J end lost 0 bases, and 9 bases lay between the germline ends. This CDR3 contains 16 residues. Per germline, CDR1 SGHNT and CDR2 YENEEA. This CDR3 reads CASSLEGSNSYNEQFF. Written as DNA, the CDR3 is TGTGCCAGCAGCTTAGAGGGGAGTAACTCCTACAATGAGCAGTTCTTC.

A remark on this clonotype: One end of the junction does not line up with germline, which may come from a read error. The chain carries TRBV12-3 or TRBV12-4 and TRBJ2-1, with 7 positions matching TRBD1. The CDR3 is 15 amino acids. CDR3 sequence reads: CVSSSLSTGRDEQFF. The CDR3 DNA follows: TGTGTCAGCAGTTCACTATCGACAGGGCGGGATGAGCAGTTCTTC.

The CDR3 DNA sequence: TGTGCCAGCAGTACCCGGAGGGACCCCTACAATGAGCAGTTCTTC. Amino acids: CASSTRRDPYNEQFF. The V and J genes are TRBV6-5 and TRBJ2-1, with a weak D call TRBD2 (6 bases). The CDR3 totals 15 residues. Germline values: CDR1 MNHEY, CDR2 SVGAGI. Between the trimmed V and J ends, which lost 5 bases and 2 bases, there was a span of 13 bases.

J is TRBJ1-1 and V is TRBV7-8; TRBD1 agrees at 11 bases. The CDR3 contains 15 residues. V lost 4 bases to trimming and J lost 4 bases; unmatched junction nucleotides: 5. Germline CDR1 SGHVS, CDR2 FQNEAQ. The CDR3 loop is CASSSDRGRVTEAFF. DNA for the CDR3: TGTGCCAGCAGCTCGGACAGGGGGCGGGTCACTGAAGCTTTCTTT.

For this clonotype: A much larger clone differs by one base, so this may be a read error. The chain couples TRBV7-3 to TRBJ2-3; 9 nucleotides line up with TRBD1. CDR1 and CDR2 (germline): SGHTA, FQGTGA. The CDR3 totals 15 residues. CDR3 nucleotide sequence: TGTGTCAGCAGCCGGACAGGGGCCCGCACAGATACGCAGTATTTT. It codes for CVSSRTGARTDTQYF.

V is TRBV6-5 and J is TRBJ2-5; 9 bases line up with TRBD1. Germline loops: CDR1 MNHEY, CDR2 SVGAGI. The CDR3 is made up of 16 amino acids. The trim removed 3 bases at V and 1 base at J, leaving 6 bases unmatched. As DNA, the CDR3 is TGTGCCAGCAGTTATATTTTGACAGGGGGCCAAGAGACCCAGTACTTC. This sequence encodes CASSYILTGGQETQYF.